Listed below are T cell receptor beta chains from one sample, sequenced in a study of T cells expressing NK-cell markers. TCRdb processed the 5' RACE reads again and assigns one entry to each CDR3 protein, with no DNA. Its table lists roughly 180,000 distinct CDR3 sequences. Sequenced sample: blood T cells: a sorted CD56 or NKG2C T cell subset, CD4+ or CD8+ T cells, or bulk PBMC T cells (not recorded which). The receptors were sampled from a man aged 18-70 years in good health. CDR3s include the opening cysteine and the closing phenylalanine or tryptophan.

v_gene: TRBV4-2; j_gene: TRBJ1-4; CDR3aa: CASSQVFPGGGGNEKLFF
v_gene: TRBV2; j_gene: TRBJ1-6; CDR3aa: CASSEYPLQYNSPLHF
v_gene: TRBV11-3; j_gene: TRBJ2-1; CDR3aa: CASSPNRDRTYNEQFF
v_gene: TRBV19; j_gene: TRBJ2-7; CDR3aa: CASSHRDGDEQYF
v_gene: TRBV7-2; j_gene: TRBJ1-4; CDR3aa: CASSLNDGGEKLFF
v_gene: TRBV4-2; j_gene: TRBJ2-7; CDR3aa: CASTSYQAASFHEQYF
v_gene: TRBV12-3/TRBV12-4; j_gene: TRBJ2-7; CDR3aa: CASSFAPGQGAARYEQYF
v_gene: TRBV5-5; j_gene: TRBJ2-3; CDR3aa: CASSLGRGGLRDTQYF
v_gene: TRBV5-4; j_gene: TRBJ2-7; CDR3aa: CAEGRWTGEQYF
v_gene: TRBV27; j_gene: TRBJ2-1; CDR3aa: CASSPGTSGNNEQFF
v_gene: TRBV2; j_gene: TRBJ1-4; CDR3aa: CASSDGGGWNEKLFF
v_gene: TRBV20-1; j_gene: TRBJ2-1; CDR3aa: CSAGRADYNEQFF
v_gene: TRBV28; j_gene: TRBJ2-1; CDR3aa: CASSSPLLTSGGGDEQFF
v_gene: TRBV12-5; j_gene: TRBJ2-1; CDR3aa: CASGLEGGSYNEQFF
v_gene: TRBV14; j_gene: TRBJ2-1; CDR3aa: CASSQTPASSYNEQFF
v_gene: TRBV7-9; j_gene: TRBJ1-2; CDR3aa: CASSLGAGQVDYGYTF
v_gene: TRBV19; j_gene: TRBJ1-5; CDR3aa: CASTPVGGGNQPQHF
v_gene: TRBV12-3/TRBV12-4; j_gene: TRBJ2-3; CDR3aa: CASSLAPGLGLDTQYF
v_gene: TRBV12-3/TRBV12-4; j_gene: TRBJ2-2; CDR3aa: CASSLGTGEPLGELFF
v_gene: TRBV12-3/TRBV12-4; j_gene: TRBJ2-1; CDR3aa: CASSGSGGLVVEFF
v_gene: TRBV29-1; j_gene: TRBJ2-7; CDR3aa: CSVSGWTSIYEQYF
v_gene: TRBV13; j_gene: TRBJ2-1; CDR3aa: CASSLGLQSSYNEQFF
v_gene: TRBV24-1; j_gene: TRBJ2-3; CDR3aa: CATSDRASGGLRDTQYF
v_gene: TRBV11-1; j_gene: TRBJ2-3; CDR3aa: CASSLLGQDEITTDTQYF
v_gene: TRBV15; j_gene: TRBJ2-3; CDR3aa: CATSRDFYSKGTDTDTQYF
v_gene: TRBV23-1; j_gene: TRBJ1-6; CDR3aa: CANLGKNSPLHF
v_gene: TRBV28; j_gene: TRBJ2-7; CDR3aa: CASSPDRGLNYEQYF
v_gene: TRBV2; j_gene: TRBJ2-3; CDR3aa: CAAPRGNTDTQYF
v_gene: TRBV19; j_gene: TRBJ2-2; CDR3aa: CASTGSGGAPGELFF
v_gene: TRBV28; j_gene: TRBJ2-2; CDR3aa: CASSSPFSGGSYTGELFF
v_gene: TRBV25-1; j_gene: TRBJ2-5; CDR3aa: CASSEWGVSQETQYF
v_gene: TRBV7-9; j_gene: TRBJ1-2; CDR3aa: CASSYTTQGGGYTF
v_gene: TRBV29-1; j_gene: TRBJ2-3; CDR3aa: CSVEELAGDFTDTQYF
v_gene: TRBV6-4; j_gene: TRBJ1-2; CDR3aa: CASSDSPGTGGEGYTF
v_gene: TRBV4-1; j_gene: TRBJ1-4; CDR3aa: CASSRPRNGATNEKLFF
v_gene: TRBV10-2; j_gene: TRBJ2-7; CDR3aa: CASSEQDMPYEQYF
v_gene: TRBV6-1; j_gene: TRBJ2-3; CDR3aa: CASSDWTSGGLDTQYF
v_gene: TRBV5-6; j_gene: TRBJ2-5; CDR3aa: CASSLLPGWEFQETQYF
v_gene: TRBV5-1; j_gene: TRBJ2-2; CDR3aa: CASSTRQGFTGELFF
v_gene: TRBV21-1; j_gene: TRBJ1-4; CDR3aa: CASSRRARTKLFF
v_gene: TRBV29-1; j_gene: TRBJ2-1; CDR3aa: CSVFAPGITYNEQFF
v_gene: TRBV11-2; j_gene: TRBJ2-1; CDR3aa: CASSSFEIDRAAYNEQFF
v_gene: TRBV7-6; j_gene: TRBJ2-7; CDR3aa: CASSSLAGGASSEQYF
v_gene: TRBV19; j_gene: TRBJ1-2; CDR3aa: CASSIPGQSYGYTF
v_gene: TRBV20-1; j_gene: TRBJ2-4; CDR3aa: CSARDLASGGVGKNIQYF
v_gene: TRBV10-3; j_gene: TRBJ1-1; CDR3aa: CAISNTLIVNTEAFF
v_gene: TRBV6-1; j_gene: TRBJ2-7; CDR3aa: CASSITGFYYEQYF
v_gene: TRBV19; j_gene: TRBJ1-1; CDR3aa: CASSFRGQGPNTEAFF
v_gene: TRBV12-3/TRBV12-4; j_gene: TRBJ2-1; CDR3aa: CASSPGTSFWVEQFF
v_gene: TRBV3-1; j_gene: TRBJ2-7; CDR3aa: CASSPDPYLSYEQYF
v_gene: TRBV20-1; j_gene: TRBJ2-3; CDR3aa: CSVPGLAGARGTDTQYF
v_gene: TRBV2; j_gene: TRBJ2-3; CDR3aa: CASSDWGQGIDTQYF
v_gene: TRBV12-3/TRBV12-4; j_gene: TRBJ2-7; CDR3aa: CASSVTGSYEQYF
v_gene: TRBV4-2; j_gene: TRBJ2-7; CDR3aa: CASSQEGGTLGSYEQYF
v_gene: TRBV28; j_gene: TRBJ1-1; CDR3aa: CASSPDRENTEAFF
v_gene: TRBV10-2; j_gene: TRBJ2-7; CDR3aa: CASSVIAGSYEQYF
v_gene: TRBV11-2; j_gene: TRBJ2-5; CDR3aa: CASSLGLAGGETQYF
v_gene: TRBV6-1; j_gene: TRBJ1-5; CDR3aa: CASSRDDGNQPQHF
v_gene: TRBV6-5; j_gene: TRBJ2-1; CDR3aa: CASSYSGPYNEQFF
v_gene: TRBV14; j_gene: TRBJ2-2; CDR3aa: CASSQDGQGVYTGELFF